These T cell receptor beta chains were read from a single sample in a study of blood T cell repertoires in COVID-19. Profiling relied on immunoSEQ multiplex PCR, and the TCRdb table lists in-frame clones only, not all of them. Of 200,000 to 300,000 clones detected, around nine tenths appear once; the ten largest clones hold just under 2%. Material for sequencing was peripheral blood. The receptors here all came from a man aged 30 to 45 with active or convalescent COVID-19. CDR3s include the opening cysteine and the closing phenylalanine or tryptophan. A D gene is named only where the DNA matches it firmly. Clone size is stated in some rows and not others, as once, few, many or a class when expanded.

j_call,clone_size,v_call,d_call,cdr3_aa,cdr3_nt
TRBJ2-5,-,TRBV15,TRBD1,CATSREGQVETQYF,TGTGCCACCAGCAGAGAAGGACAGGTTGAGACCCAGTACTTC
TRBJ1-2,-,TRBV5-4,TRBD1,CASSIGTEIYGYTF,TGTGCCAGCAGCATCGGGACAGAGATTTATGGCTACACCTTC
TRBJ1-3,-,TRBV11-2,TRBD1,CASSSDRGPGNTIYF,TGTGCCAGCAGCTCTGACAGGGGGCCGGGAAACACCATATATTTT
TRBJ1-2,few,TRBV2,TRBD1,CASSEYRGANYGYTF,TGTGCCAGCAGTGAATACAGGGGAGCTAACTATGGCTACACCTTC
TRBJ1-6,-,TRBV30,-,CAWSLDSNSPLHF,TGTGCCTGGAGTCTGGACAGTAATTCACCCCTCCACTTT
TRBJ2-2,-,TRBV27,-,CASSLKFYPEGGELFF,TGTGCCAGCAGTTTAAAATTTTACCCGGAGGGGGGGGAGCTGTTTTTT
TRBJ1-2,-,TRBV13,TRBD1,CASSSTGGEHYGYTF,TGTGCCAGCAGCTCAACAGGGGGGGAACACTATGGCTACACCTTC
TRBJ1-2,-,TRBV2,TRBD1,CASTRTGGVYGYTF,TGTGCCAGCACCCGGACAGGGGGGGTCTATGGCTACACCTTC
TRBJ1-2,-,TRBV9,-,CASSARGWSYGYTF,TGTGCCAGCAGCGCCAGGGGATGGAGCTATGGCTACACCTTC
TRBJ2-5,-,TRBV9,TRBD2,CASSGLAQETQYF,TGTGCCAGCAGCGGACTAGCCCAAGAGACCCAGTACTTC
TRBJ1-6,-,TRBV3-1/TRBV3-2,-,CASSSTEGNSPLHF,TGTGCCAGCAGTAGTACAGAGGGTAATTCACCCCTCCACTTT
TRBJ1-3,once,TRBV4-1,-,CASSQIGGSGNTIYF,TGCGCCAGCAGCCAAATAGGGGGATCTGGAAACACCATATATTTT
TRBJ2-3,-,TRBV15,TRBD2,CATSRGVASGGTDTQYF,TGTGCCACCAGCAGAGGAGTGGCTAGCGGGGGCACAGATACGCAGTATTTT
TRBJ2-2,-,TRBV7-2,TRBD1,CASSPDRDRDLAGELFF,TGTGCCAGCAGCCCGGATAGGGACAGGGATTTGGCCGGGGAGCTGTTTTTT
TRBJ1-5,-,TRBV18,-,CASSPSLDQPQHF,TGTGCCAGCTCACCCTCTCTAGATCAGCCCCAGCATTTT
TRBJ1-2,-,TRBV3-1/TRBV3-2,TRBD1,CASGSGGNYGYTF,TGTGCCAGCGGGTCAGGGGGAAACTATGGCTACACCTTC
TRBJ1-4,-,TRBV6-5,TRBD1,CATKDRGLEKLFF,TGTGCCACCAAGGACAGGGGGCTTGAAAAACTGTTTTTT
TRBJ1-4,once,TRBV7-8,-,CASSLGARGGTNEKLFF,TGTGCCAGCAGCTTAGGAGCAAGGGGTGGAACTAATGAAAAACTGTTTTTT
TRBJ2-2,-,TRBV9,TRBD2,CASSAGLAGVWAGELFF,TGTGCCAGCAGCGCCGGACTAGCGGGGGTCTGGGCCGGGGAGCTGTTTTTT
TRBJ1-5,-,TRBV5-5,TRBD1,CASSLASGGIQPQHF,TGTGCCAGCAGCTTGGCCTCAGGGGGGATACAGCCCCAGCATTTT
TRBJ1-1,-,TRBV29-1,-,CSVVMYREAFF,TGCAGCGTTGTTATGTACAGGGAAGCTTTCTTT
TRBJ1-4,-,TRBV20-1,-,CSADREKLFF,TGCAGTGCTGATCGGGAAAAACTGTTTTTT
TRBJ1-6,once,TRBV4-3,-,CASSHATVHSPLHF,TGCGCCAGCAGCCACGCGACAGTCCACTCACCCCTCCACTTT
TRBJ1-1,-,TRBV2,-,CASSDYGDTTSMNTEAFF,TGTGCCAGCAGTGACTATGGGGACACTACCTCTATGAACACTGAAGCTTTCTTT
TRBJ1-2,few,TRBV9,-,CASSGRLGASGYTF,TGTGCCAGCAGCGGCAGACTGGGGGCGTCTGGCTACACCTTC
TRBJ2-5,-,TRBV25-1,TRBD1,CASSSDRGETQYF,TGTGCCAGCAGTTCTGACAGGGGCGAGACCCAGTACTTC
TRBJ2-3,-,TRBV24-1,-,CATSRGGTPDTQYF,TGTGCCACCAGCCGAGGGGGAACCCCAGATACGCAGTATTTT
TRBJ1-6,-,TRBV11-2,-,CASSLEQGNSPLHF,TGTGCCAGCAGCTTAGAACAGGGAAATTCACCCCTCCACTTT
TRBJ1-2,-,TRBV11-2,-,CASSLAQAYGYTF,TGTGCCAGCAGCTTAGCACAGGCCTATGGCTACACCTTC
TRBJ2-7,-,TRBV14,-,CASSQEGGALYEQYF,TGTGCCAGCAGCCAAGAGGGCGGGGCTCTCTACGAGCAGTACTTC
TRBJ2-7,many,TRBV2,-,CASSPSYSKHYEQYF,TGTGCCAGCAGCCCATCATACAGCAAACACTACGAGCAGTACTTC
TRBJ1-3,once,TRBV3-1/TRBV3-2,-,CASSQESPGNTIYF,TGTGCCAGCAGCCAAGAAAGCCCTGGAAACACCATATATTTT
TRBJ2-7,-,TRBV3-1/TRBV3-2,TRBD1,CASNSTGAYEQYF,TGTGCCAGCAATTCAACAGGGGCCTACGAGCAGTACTTC
TRBJ1-4,-,TRBV5-1,-,CASSDPGATNEKLFF,TGCGCCAGCAGCGATCCGGGGGCAACTAATGAAAAACTGTTTTTT
TRBJ1-4,-,TRBV3-1/TRBV3-2,-,CASSPQVRNEKLFF,TGTGCCAGCAGCCCACAAGTCAGGAATGAAAAACTGTTTTTT
TRBJ2-7,-,TRBV20-1,TRBD2,CSASLGGVYEQYF,TGCAGTGCTAGTTTGGGGGGGGTTTACGAGCAGTACTTC
TRBJ1-2,-,TRBV6-5,-,CASNPRTDQNYGYTF,TGTGCCAGCAACCCCAGGACAGACCAGAACTATGGCTACACCTTC
TRBJ1-3,-,TRBV19,TRBD1,CASSIGQGQGNTIYF,TGTGCCAGTAGTATCGGCCAGGGACAGGGAAACACCATATATTTT
TRBJ2-5,-,TRBV7-6,-,CASSLASETQYF,TGTGCCAGCAGCTTAGCGTCGGAGACCCAGTACTTC
TRBJ1-2,-,TRBV29-1,TRBD1,CSVGTGDGYGYTF,TGCAGCGTTGGGACAGGGGATGGCTATGGCTACACCTTC
TRBJ2-2,-,TRBV30,-,CAIRRQANAGELFF,TGTGCCATACGACGACAGGCCAACGCCGGGGAGCTGTTTTTT
TRBJ1-2,-,TRBV7-8,TRBD1,CASSLVSDRGIGYTF,TGTGCCAGCAGCTTAGTTTCGGACAGGGGAATTGGCTACACCTTC